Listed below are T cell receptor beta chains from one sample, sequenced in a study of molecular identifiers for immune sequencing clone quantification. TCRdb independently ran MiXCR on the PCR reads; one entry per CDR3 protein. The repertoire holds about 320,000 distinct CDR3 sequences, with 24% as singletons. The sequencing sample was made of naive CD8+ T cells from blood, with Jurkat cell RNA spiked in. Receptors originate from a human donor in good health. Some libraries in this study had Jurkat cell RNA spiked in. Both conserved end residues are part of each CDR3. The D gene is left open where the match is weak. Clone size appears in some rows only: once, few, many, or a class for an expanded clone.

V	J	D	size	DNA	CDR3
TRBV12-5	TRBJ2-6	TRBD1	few	TGTGCTAGTGACAACCGGGACAGGAGCTCTGGGGCCAACGTCCTGACTTTC	CASDNRDRSSGANVLTF
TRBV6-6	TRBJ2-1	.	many	TGTGCCAGCAGAGTAGGCGTTGGGGGTGCCGATGAGCAGTTCTTC	CASRVGVGGADEQFF
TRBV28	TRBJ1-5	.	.	TGTGCCAGCAGTTATATACACAGGGTGAGCAATCAGCCCCAGCATTTT	CASSYIHRVSNQPQHF
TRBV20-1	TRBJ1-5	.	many	TGCAGTGCTAGAGATCCCCCCAGGGGACACAATAGCAATCAGCCCCAGCATTTT	CSARDPPRGHNSNQPQHF
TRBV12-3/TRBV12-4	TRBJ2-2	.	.	TGTGCCAGCAGTTTCGAAAGGACAGCGAACACCGGGGAGCCGTTTTTT	CASSFERTANTGEPFF
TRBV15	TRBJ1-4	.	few	TGTGCCACCAGCAGAGATTGGGGGACGGGAGGTGAAAAACTGTTTTTT	CATSRDWGTGGEKLFF
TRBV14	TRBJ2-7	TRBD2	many	TGTGCCAGCACCCCCGGCGGGAGTCGTTACGAGCAGTACTTC	CASTPGGSRYEQYF
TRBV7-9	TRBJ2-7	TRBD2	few	TGTGCCAGCGGCTCGAGCCTTATCGGGGCTAGCGGGAGTAAGCCCTACGAGCAGTACTTC	CASGSSLIGASGSKPYEQYF
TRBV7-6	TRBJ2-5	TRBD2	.	TGTGCCAGCAGCTTATTCGAAGCGGGAGGGTCATGGACCCAGTACTTC	CASSLFEAGGSWTQYF
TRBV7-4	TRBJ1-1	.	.	TGTGCCAGCAGCTTAGGTCTGGAAGTGGCTTTCTTT	CASSLGLEVAFF
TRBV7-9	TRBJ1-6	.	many	TGTGCCAGCAGCACCACCTTCACGAATTCACCCCTCCACTTT	CASSTTFTNSPLHF
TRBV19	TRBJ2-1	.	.	TGTGCCAGTAGTACCGGCGGGACAGTCAGATTTTACAATGAGCAGTTCTTC	CASSTGGTVRFYNEQFF
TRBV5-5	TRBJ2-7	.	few	TGTGCCAGCAGCTTGGCCGCAGAAACCTACGAGCAGTACTTC	CASSLAAETYEQYF
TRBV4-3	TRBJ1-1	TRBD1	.	TGCGCCAGCAGCCAATGGACAGGGCGGACTGAAGCTTTCTTT	CASSQWTGRTEAFF
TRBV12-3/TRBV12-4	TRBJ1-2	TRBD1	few	TGTGCCAGCAGTCCCCCACCGCTACAGGGGCCATTATTGGGCTATGGCTACACCTTC	CASSPPPLQGPLLGYGYTF
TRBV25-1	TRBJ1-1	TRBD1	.	TGTGCCAGCAGTGGACAGGGGGTGGTGACTGAAGCTTTCTTT	CASSGQGVVTEAFF
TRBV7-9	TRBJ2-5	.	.	TGTGCCAGCAGCTTAGATCACCTCGTGGGAGGTTTTCAAGAGACCCAGTACTTC	CASSLDHLVGGFQETQYF
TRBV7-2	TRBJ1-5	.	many	TGTGCCAGCAGCTTAGGTCGACTTAGCAATCAGCCCCAGCATTTT	CASSLGRLSNQPQHF
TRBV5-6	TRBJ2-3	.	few	TGTGCCAGCAGCGCGGGACAACAGATCTCTAGCACAGATACGCAGTATTTT	CASSAGQQISSTDTQYF
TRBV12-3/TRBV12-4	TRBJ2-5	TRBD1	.	TGTGCCAGCAGTCCACCGGGACAGGGGCTACAAGAGCCCCAGTACTTC	CASSPPGQGLQEPQYF
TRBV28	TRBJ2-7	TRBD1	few	TGTGCCAGCAGCCCCTTCAGGATTCGGGACAGCCTCCCCCGACTCCCGTACGAGCAGTACTTC	CASSPFRIRDSLPRLPYEQYF
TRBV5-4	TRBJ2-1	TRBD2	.	TGTGCCAGCAGCTCCCTACCGGGACTAGCGGGAGGGGATGAGCAGTTCTTC	CASSSLPGLAGGDEQFF
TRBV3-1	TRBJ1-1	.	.	TGTGCCAGCAGCCCCACCCCCGGGAGCCACACTGAAGCTTTCTTT	CASSPTPGSHTEAFF
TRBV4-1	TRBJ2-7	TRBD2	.	TGCGCCAGCAGCCGAGAACGGGGGGGCGAGCAGTACTTC	CASSRERGGEQYF
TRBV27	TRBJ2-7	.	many	TGTGCCAGCAGTCTGGGTTCTAGCTCGTACGAGCAGTACTTC	CASSLGSSSYEQYF
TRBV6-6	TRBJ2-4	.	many	TGTGCCAGCAGTTATAACGCAGGGTTGCCCCTGGGGTGGTTC	CASSYNAGLPLGWF
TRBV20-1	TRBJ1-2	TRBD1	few	TGCAGTGCTAGAGACAGGGGGAACTATGGCTACACCTTC	CSARDRGNYGYTF
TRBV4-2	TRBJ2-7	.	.	TGTGCCAGCAGCCAAGCCCAATTACAAGGGGGGTTGTCCTACGAGCAGTACTTC	CASSQAQLQGGLSYEQYF
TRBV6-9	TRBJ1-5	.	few	TGTGCCAGCAGTTATTGGGTTCTAGGGTGCAATCAGCCCCAGCATTTT	CASSYWVLGCNQPQHF
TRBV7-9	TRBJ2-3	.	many	TGTGCCAGCAGCCAACCGAACTCAAGGGGAGATACGCAGTATTTT	CASSQPNSRGDTQYF
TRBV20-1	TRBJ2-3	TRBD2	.	TGCAGTGCTGGACAAACCACGCGGACTAGCGGGAGCGCAGATACGCAGTATTTT	CSAGQTTRTSGSADTQYF
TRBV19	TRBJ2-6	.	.	TGTGCCAGCGCCCGGCGGGTCCTTTCAAGTTCTGGGGCCAACGTCCTGACTTTC	CASARRVLSSSGANVLTF
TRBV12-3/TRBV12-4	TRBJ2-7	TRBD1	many	TGTGCCAGCAGCCCGTCCGCGGACAGGTCGAGAGAGCAGTACTTC	CASSPSADRSREQYF
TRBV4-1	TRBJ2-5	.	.	TGCGCCAGCAGCCAAGCTCCAGACAGCCAAGAGACCCAGTACTTC	CASSQAPDSQETQYF
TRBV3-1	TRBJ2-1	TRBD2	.	TGTGCCAGCAGCCCACCCCCGGGAGATGCGGGAGGAAATGAGCAGTTCTTC	CASSPPPGDAGGNEQFF
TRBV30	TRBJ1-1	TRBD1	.	TGTGCCTGGAGTCCGACAGGGTTTAACACTGAAGCTTTCTTT	CAWSPTGFNTEAFF
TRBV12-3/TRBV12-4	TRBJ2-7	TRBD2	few	TGTGCCAGCAGTCCAACCCCGCTGACTAGCGGGAGCTCCTACGAGCAGTACTTC	CASSPTPLTSGSSYEQYF
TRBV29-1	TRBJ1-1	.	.	TGCAGCGTTGAGGTGCAGGGTAGGGACCCTGACGCTTTCTTT	CSVEVQGRDPDAFF
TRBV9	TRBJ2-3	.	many	TGTGCCAGCTCCGGGGGGCGGGATACGCAGTATTTT	CASSGGRDTQYF
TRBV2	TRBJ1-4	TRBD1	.	TGTGCCACGGCAGAAGAAGACAGGGCTTTAGAAAAACTGTTTTTT	CATAEEDRALEKLFF
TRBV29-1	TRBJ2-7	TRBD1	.	TGCAACGTTGAAGATCTGGGACAGGGGGTCTTGGAGCAGTACTTC	CNVEDLGQGVLEQYF
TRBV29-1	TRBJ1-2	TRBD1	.	TGCAGCGTTGAGGATTTGCAGGGGGTGGGGGGCTACACCTTC	CSVEDLQGVGGYTF
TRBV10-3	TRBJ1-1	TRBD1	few	TGTGCCATCAGCCCAGACAGGGGACAAGCTTTCTTT	CAISPDRGQAFF
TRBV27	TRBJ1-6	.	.	TGTGCCAGCGGCCAGGATCTTAATTCACCCCTCCACTTT	CASGQDLNSPLHF
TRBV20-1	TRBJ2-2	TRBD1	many	TGCAGTGCTTGGGACAGAAACACCGGGGAGCTGTTTTTT	CSAWDRNTGELFF
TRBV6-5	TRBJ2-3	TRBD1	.	TGTGCCAGCAGTACGGGACAGGGGGCACCTCCGGATACGCAGTATTTT	CASSTGQGAPPDTQYF
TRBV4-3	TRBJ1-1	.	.	TGCGCCAGCAGCCAAGATGCGTCACGGAGGCCGAACACTGAAGCTTTCTTT	CASSQDASRRPNTEAFF
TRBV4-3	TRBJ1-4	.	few	TGCGCCAGCAGCCAAGCTCTGGGGAGCGAAAAACTGTTTTTT	CASSQALGSEKLFF
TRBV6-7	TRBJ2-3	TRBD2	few	TGTGCCAATTTGACTAGCGGGAGGACTAGCACAGATACGCAGTATTTT	CANLTSGRTSTDTQYF
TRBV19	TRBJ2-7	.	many	TGTGCCAGTAGTCCAGGCTGGAGTTCCTACGAGCAGTACTTC	CASSPGWSSYEQYF
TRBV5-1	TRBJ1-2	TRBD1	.	TGCGCCAGCAGCCTGCCTACAGGGGAAGGCTATGGCTACACCTTC	CASSLPTGEGYGYTF
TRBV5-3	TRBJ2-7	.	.	TGTGCCAGCAGCTTGGCGGACGTGGACCTGACCTACGAGCAGTACTTC	CASSLADVDLTYEQYF